The 24 T cell receptor beta chains below come from one sample, sequenced in a study of regulatory T cells in long-lasting Graves disease. iRepertoire HTBI primers and Arm-PCR of CDR3 regions built TCR beta libraries. TCRdb re-called the multiplex PCR reads through MiXCR, storing one row per CDR3 protein. This repertoire shows hundreds of thousands of distinct CDR3 sequences, about 15% found once; its top ten account for roughly 25%. Noted time point: newly diagnosed GD, antithyroid drugs for less than 3 months. PBMCs provided the RNA from which the TCR library was made. The data were also submitted as part of a second study, on T cells in Graves' hyperthyroidism and ophthalmopathy.

Source: peripheral blood mononuclear cells (PBMCs), taken at new diagnosis, from a patient treated with antithyroid drugs. The source of these receptors is a woman aged 35-65 years with Graves disease.

This clonotype was counted many times. The V call is TRBV6-9, the J call TRBJ2-1; 9 bases are a match to TRBD2. Germline CDR1 and CDR2: MNHGY and SVAAGI. The length of the CDR3 is 15 residues. The V and J ends lost 3 bases and 6 bases, in that order; junction bases with no gene match: 6. CDR3 amino acids: CASSYGGGGSNEQFF. The DNA of the CDR3 is TGTGCCAGCAGTTACGGCGGGGGGGGCAGCAATGAGCAGTTCTTC.

This sequence joins TRBV6-1 and TRBJ1-5; no clear D gene. The CDR3 contains 13 residues. The germline CDR1 and CDR2 sequences are MNHNS and SASEGT. V lost 7 bases, J lost 1 base, and 8 bases lay in between. Here the CDR3 DNA reads TGTGCCAGCAAGGTAGAGAGCAATCAGCCCCAGCATTTT. It is translated as CASKVESNQPQHF.

This clonotype was seen at least ten times. The genes are TRBV6-1 and TRBJ2-3, with D possibly being TRBD2 (6 bases). The CDR3 runs 12 residues. Looked up from germline, CDR1 is MNHNS and CDR2 is SASEGT. Trimming removed 5 bases at V and 6 bases at J, with 9 bases between. CDR3 sequence reads: CASSPGLDTQYF. CDR3 coding DNA: TGTGCCAGCAGTCCGGGACTTGATACGCAGTATTTT.

There are many counts of this clonotype. The V and J genes are TRBV20-1 and TRBJ1-5; D is undetermined. The V end lost 0 bases, the J end lost 10 bases, and 16 bases lay between the germline ends. CDR1 DFQATT and CDR2 SNEGSKA come from the germline V gene (reference sequence). The CDR3 consists of 14 residues. The CDR3 sequence is CSAREGGPDGPQHF. The CDR3 DNA is TGCAGTGCTAGAGAAGGAGGGCCAGACGGTCCCCAGCATTTT.

The sample holds many counts of this clonotype. The V call is TRBV3-1, the J call TRBJ2-7; TRBD1 might be the D (6 bases). Germline V gene data show CDR1 as LGHDT and CDR2 as YNNKEL (reference sequence). V shed 1 base and J shed 2 bases, with 9 bases lying between them. The CDR3 contains 14 residues. The DNA for the CDR3 is TGTGCCAGCAGCCAAGGAAGGGGGACCTACGAGCAGTACTTC. Its protein is CASSQGRGTYEQYF.

This clonotype was observed at least ten times. This chain links TRBV2 with TRBJ2-7, with 8 bases that match TRBD2. The CDR3 covers 14 residues. Looked up from germline, CDR1 is SNHLY and CDR2 is FYNNEI. The trim removed 8 bases at V and 2 bases at J, leaving 8 bases unmatched. CDR3 bases: TGTGCCAGCGGAGCGGGGGTTTCGGCCTACGAGCAGTACTTC. Protein product: CASGAGVSAYEQYF.

This clonotype was detected many times. The chain employs TRBV12-3 or TRBV12-4 and TRBJ2-1, with D possibly being TRBD1 or TRBD2 (6 bases each). The CDR3 is 16 amino acids. Trimming removed 7 bases from V and 2 bases from J, with 18 bases in between. Written as DNA, the CDR3 is TGTGCCAGCATCAACAGGGTAGCGGAAACCTACAATGAGCAGTTCTTC. It encodes CASINRVAETYNEQFF.

This clonotype was observed many times. The genes are TRBV6-1 and TRBJ2-7, with 7 bases aligning to TRBD2. This CDR3 spans 12 amino acids. Germline assignment: CDR1 MNHNS and CDR2 SASEGT. Trimming cost V 3 bases and J 4 bases; bases outside gene matches: 0. In DNA, the CDR3 is TGTGCCAGCAGTGACGGGGGGTACGAGCAGTACTTC. Its translation: CASSDGGYEQYF.

V and J are TRBV7-2 and TRBJ1-5; D unclear. CDR3 length: 15 amino acids. The V end lost 8 bases, the J end lost 15 bases, and 29 bases lay between the germline ends. CDR1 is SGHTA, CDR2 FQGNSA, per germline. The CDR3 sequence is CASLAPDPLPIHRHF. CDR3 DNA: TGTGCCAGCCTTGCACCGGACCCCTTACCGATCCACCGGCATTTT.

This chain uses TRBV10-3 with TRBJ2-7; D is perhaps TRBD1 or TRBD2 (5 bases each). Trimming shortened V by 5 bases and J by 2 bases, and 10 bases separated the two germline ends. CDR1 and CDR2 from the germline V gene are ENHRY and SYGVKD. This CDR3 contains 13 residues. CDR3 protein: CAISPGTAYEQYF. For the CDR3, the DNA is TGTGCCATCAGTCCCGGGACCGCCTACGAGCAGTACTTC.

This clonotype was picked up many times. V and J are TRBV28 and TRBJ1-2, with 7 bases that match TRBD1. In germline, CDR1 is MDHEN, CDR2 SYDVKM. The CDR3 sequence is 14 residues long. V dropped 8 bases and J dropped 0; count of bases not matched to a gene: 6. This CDR3 is CASGLGQTNYGYTF. DNA of the CDR3: TGTGCCAGCGGGTTGGGACAGACTAACTATGGCTACACCTTC.

This clonotype occurred a few times. The likely explanation is a read error, given a far larger clone one base away. This rearrangement joins TRBV6-1 to TRBJ1-1; D not resolved. Germline CDR1 reads MNHNS; CDR2 reads SASEGT. The V end lost 5 bases, the J end lost 5 bases, and 6 bases lay between the germline ends. The CDR3 is 11 residues long. CDR3 sequence reads: CASSPETEAFF. CDR3 nucleotide sequence: TGTGCCAGCAGTCCCGAGACTGAAGCTTTCTTT.

This clonotype was observed many times. The J gene is TRBJ2-5, the V gene TRBV7-3; 8 nucleotides agree with TRBD2. The CDR3 length is 14 residues. Germline-derived CDR1 and CDR2 are SGHTA and FQGTGA. V gave up 0 bases and J gave up 5 bases; unmatched junction bases: 2. The CDR3 spells CASSLTGTSETQYF. CDR3 DNA sequence: TGTGCCAGCAGCTTAACCGGGACTAGTGAGACCCAGTACTTC.

This clonotype appeared many times. The J gene is TRBJ2-7, the V gene TRBV28; 8 bases match TRBD2. The V gene end was trimmed by 6 bases and the J gene end by 1 base; junction bases not matched to a gene: 11. Germline CDR1 and CDR2: MDHEN and SYDVKM. The CDR3 contains 16 residues. The CDR3, as DNA: TGTGCCAGCAGCCCCCCGGGACTAGGGGGTTCCTACGAGCAGTACTTC. Its translation is CASSPPGLGGSYEQYF.

CDR3 protein: CATSRDPDRSDTEAFF. The DNA for the CDR3 is TGTGCCACCAGCAGGGACCCCGACAGGTCTGACACTGAAGCTTTCTTT. The rearrangement uses TRBV15 and TRBJ1-1; a weak D match, TRBD1 (6 bases). Trimming stripped 3 bases from V and 3 bases from J, with 17 bases between. This CDR3 spans 16 amino acids. Germline V lookup: CDR1 LNHNV, CDR2 YYDKDF (reference sequence).

This clonotype appeared many times. The chain has TRBV6-5 and TRBJ2-5; 15 bases fit TRBD2. V trimming: 4 bases; J trimming: 4 bases; junction bases outside the gene matches: 13. Germline CDR1 and CDR2: MNHEY and SVGAGI. This CDR3 comprises 19 residues. CDR3 nucleotide sequence: TGTGCCAGCAGTTCACGGAAGGGGACTAGCGGGGGGCCGCGAGAGACCCAGTACTTC. This translates into CASSSRKGTSGGPRETQYF.

As regards this clonotype: This probably arose from a read error, given a far larger clone one base away. The CDR3 nucleotides are TGTGCCAGCAGTACGGACAGGAGCACTGAAGCTTTCTTT. Its protein product is CASSTDRSTEAFF. V and J are TRBV6-1 and TRBJ1-1, with 7 nucleotides matching TRBD1. Germline V CDR1 and CDR2: MNHNS, SASEGT. With V trimmed by 5 bases and J by 4 bases, 4 bases remained unmatched. The CDR3 is made up of 13 amino acids.

This clonotype has at least ten counts. The rearrangement uses TRBV18 and TRBJ2-2, with D hard to call. Germline V CDR1 and CDR2: KGHSH, LQKENI. The CDR3 is 15 residues long. Trimming left V 2 bases short and J 1 base short, with 8 bases between. The CDR3 DNA sequence: TGTGCCAGCTCACCATTTACAGAGAACACCGGGGAGCTGTTTTTT. It specifies CASSPFTENTGELFF.

Details on this clonotype: A much larger clone is a single base away; this may be a read error. The chain uses TRBV6-1 and TRBJ1-1, with D uncertain. V was pared by 6 bases and J by 2 bases, with 16 bases between. Germline CDR1 MNHNS, CDR2 SASEGT. There are 15 residues in the CDR3. This CDR3 is CASSLSHHGNTEAFF. The CDR3 DNA sequence: TGTGCCAGCAGCCTATCCCATCATGGTAACACTGAAGCTTTCTTT.

Concerning this clonotype itself: A single base separates this from a much larger clone, so it may be a read error. The chain recombines TRBV6-1 with TRBJ2-3; D is ambiguous. The CDR3 sequence is 11 residues long. Germline V gene lookup returns CDR1 MNHNS and CDR2 SASEGT. V lost 2 bases to trimming and J lost 6 bases, with 3 bases between them. Written as DNA, the CDR3 is TGTGCCAGCAGTGAAATCGATACGCAGTATTTT. This gives the protein CASSEIDTQYF.

This clonotype was seen a few times. The chain is built from TRBV18 and TRBJ1-3, with D uncertain. CDR3 length: 14 amino acids. V lost 3 bases and J lost 0, with 6 bases in between. In germline, CDR1 is KGHSH, CDR2 LQKENI. The CDR3 coding sequence is TGTGCCAGCTCACCGGACGGCTCTGGAAACACCATATATTTT. Translation gives CASSPDGSGNTIYF.

Regarding this clonotype: The germline gene is not matched at one end of the junction; a read error may be the cause. The gene calls are TRBV12-3 or TRBV12-4 and TRBJ1-1; D call uncertain. The CDR3 loop spans 13 amino acids. The CDR3: CASSFGQASGALF. The CDR3 nucleotides are TGTGCCAGCAGTTTCGGTCAGGCCTCGGGAGCTCTCTTT.

The rearrangement links TRBV7-9 to TRBJ2-1; TRBD1 matches 9 bases. Per germline, CDR1 SEHNR and CDR2 FQNEAQ (reference sequence). The CDR3 is 15 residues long. V gave up 5 bases and J gave up 5 bases; unmatched junction bases: 7. CDR3 region: CASSQGQGRDNEQFF. Here the CDR3 DNA reads TGTGCCAGCAGCCAGGGACAGGGTAGGGACAATGAGCAGTTCTTC.

J is TRBJ2-7 and V is TRBV20-1; 9 nucleotides agree with TRBD1. Trimming removed 6 bases from V and 4 bases from J; junction bases left unmatched: 13. Germline loops: CDR1 DFQATT, CDR2 SNEGSKA (reference sequence). This CDR3 is 15 amino acids long. The DNA for the CDR3 is TGCAGTGCCCGACCCCCGGACAGGGGTTCTTACGAGCAGTACTTC. Translating it yields CSARPPDRGSYEQYF.